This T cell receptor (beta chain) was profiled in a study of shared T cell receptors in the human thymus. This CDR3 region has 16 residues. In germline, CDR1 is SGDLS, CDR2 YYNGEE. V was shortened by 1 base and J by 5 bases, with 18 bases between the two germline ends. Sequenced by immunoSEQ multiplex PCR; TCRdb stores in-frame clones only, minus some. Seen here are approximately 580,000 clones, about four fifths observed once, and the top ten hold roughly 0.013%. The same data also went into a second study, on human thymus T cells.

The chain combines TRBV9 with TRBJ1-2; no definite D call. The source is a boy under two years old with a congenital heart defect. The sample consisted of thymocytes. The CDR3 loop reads CASSVYSSPPCYGYTF. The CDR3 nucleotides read TGTGCCAGCAGCGTATATTCCTCTCCCCCGTGTTATGGCTACACCTTC.